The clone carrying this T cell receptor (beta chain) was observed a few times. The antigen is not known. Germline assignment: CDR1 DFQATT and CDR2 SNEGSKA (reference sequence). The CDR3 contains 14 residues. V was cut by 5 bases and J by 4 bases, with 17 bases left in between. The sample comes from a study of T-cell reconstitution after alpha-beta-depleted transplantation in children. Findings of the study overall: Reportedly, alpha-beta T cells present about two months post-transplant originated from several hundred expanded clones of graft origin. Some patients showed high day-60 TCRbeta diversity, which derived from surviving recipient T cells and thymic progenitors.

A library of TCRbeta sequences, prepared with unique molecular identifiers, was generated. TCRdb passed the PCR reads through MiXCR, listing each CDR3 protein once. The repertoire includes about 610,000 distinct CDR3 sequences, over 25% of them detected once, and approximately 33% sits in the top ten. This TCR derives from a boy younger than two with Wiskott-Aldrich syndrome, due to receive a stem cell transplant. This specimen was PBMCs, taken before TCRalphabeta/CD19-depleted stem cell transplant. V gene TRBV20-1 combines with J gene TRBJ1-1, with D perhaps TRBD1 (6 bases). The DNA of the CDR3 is TGCAGTGCTGGGGGCGCGTTAGGAGGCACTGAAGCTTTCTTT. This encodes CSAGGALGGTEAFF.